This T cell receptor (beta chain) was found in a study of PD-1 blockade in classical Hodgkin lymphoma. Indicated time point: cycle 4 day 1 (C4D1), after five to seven weeks of nivolumab. Each of the patients experienced relapse following autologous stem cell transplantation, and their brentuximab vedotin exposure differed. PBMCs, once thawed, yielded CD8+ T cells isolated by magnetic negative selection. Each best response was a complete response, a partial response or progressive disease. This clone was detected a few times. Its antigen is undetermined. Measured with immunoSEQ multiplex PCR; TCRdb has only the in-frame clones, and not every one. This table holds some 5,000 clones, about 65% found once. The study's findings and limits: Patients who responded completely had about the same baseline diversity as newly diagnosed patients. Patients who began taking nivolumab under 1 year after ASCT were left out. Unlike CD8+ TCR diversity, which did not rise significantly by C4D1, CD4+ TCR diversity did.

This CDR3 is built from 14 residues. Germline V gene sequence: CDR1 PRHDT, CDR2 FYEKMQ (reference sequence). The ends lost 5 bases at V and 7 bases at J; junction bases unmatched: 2. The chain links TRBV13 to TRBJ2-1; 13 bases fit TRBD2. This clonotype originated in a human donor with classical Hodgkin lymphoma. This specimen consisted of CD8+ T cells from blood, obtained before the fourth cycle of nivolumab. The CDR3 DNA sequence: TGTGCCAGCAGCCAGGGACTAGCGGGAAATGAGCAGTTCTTC. It encodes CASSQGLAGNEQFF.